What follows are 7 T cell receptor beta chains derived from one specimen sequenced in a study of T cell responses to AZD1222 COVID-19 vaccine. Assay: immunoSEQ multiplex PCR; the TCRdb copy retains only in-frame clones and omits some. The table lists over 95,000 clones, around nine tenths of them singletons, with roughly 13% in the top ten. Sequencing used peripheral blood, obtained on day 0 of AZD1222 vaccination. These receptors originate from an adult in good health.

The chain carries TRBV19 and TRBJ2-7; 12 positions match TRBD2. This CDR3 has 15 residues. Losses at the gene ends were 4 bases for V and 3 bases for J; bases not matched to a gene: 4. Per germline, CDR1 LNHDA and CDR2 SQIVND (reference sequence). CDR3 in DNA: TGTGCCAGTAGTAACGGACTAGCGGGAAGCTACGAGCAGTACTTC. Encoded protein: CASSNGLAGSYEQYF.

This chain connects TRBV9 to TRBJ2-3, with TRBD2 matching 8 bases. CDR1 is SGDLS and CDR2 is YYNGEE in the germline V gene. The CDR3 is made up of 16 amino acids. The trim removed 3 bases at V and 1 base at J, leaving 7 bases unmatched. The CDR3 DNA sequence: TGTGCCAGCAGCGCCAGAGCGGGGGAAGGCACAGATACGCAGTATTTT. Its protein product is CASSARAGEGTDTQYF. Based on the CDR3 plus reference TRBV9 and TRBJ2-3, the full variable domain is DSGVTQTPKHLITATGQRVTLRCSPRSGDLSVYWYQQSLDQGLQFLIQYYNGEERAKGNILERFSAQQFPDLHSELNLSSLELGDSALYFCASSARAGEGTDTQYFGPGTRLTVL.

The chain carries TRBV5-1 and TRBJ2-7, with TRBD2 matching over 8 bases. CDR3 length equals 13 residues. Germline CDR1 is SGHRS and CDR2 is YFSETQ. With V trimmed by 4 bases and J by 3 bases, 3 bases remained unmatched. CDR3 bases: TGCGCCAGCAGCCGGGAGGGGGACTACGAGCAGTACTTC. It translates to CASSREGDYEQYF.

The chain uses TRBV4-2 and TRBJ2-4; 7 bases match TRBD2. The junction had 12 bases not matched to a gene; V was cut back by 1 base and J by 3 bases. From germline, CDR1 is LGHNA and CDR2 YNFKEQ. The CDR3 spans 18 residues. CDR3 DNA: TGTGCCAGCAGCCAAGCCGTAGCTAGCGGAACTAACAAAAACATTCAGTACTTC. Protein: CASSQAVASGTNKNIQYF.

This chain joins TRBV7-2 and TRBJ1-2; D gene ambiguous. Germline CDR1 and CDR2: SGHTA and FQGNSA. The CDR3 covers 13 residues. Trimming took off 2 bases at V and 2 bases at J, with 6 bases between the two ends. CDR3: CASSLMPNYGYTF. The CDR3 DNA reads as TGTGCCAGCAGCTTAATGCCAAACTATGGCTACACCTTC.

This chain uses TRBV20-1 with TRBJ1-2, with D uncertain. V was clipped by 5 bases and J by 8 bases, with 9 bases between them. Germline CDR1 and CDR2: DFQATT and SNEGSKA (reference sequence). This CDR3 contains 10 residues. CDR3 bases: TGCAGTGCTGGAATTGACGGCTACACCTTC. As protein: CSAGIDGYTF.

The CDR3 region has the DNA TGTGCCACCAGTGACCAACTAGCGGGAGGGAAAGAGACCCAGTACTTC. This translates into CATSDQLAGGKETQYF. The chain joins TRBV24-1 to TRBJ2-5; 13 bases line up with TRBD2. Germline CDR1 KGHDR, CDR2 SFDVKD. The V gene end was trimmed by 4 bases and the J gene end by 3 bases; junction bases not matched to a gene: 4. The CDR3 runs to 16 residues.